The rows below give T cell receptor beta chains drawn from one sample of a study of CD8+CD57+ T cells in acquired aplastic anemia. MiXCR was run by TCRdb on the reads, yielding one entry per CDR3 protein. Counted here are about 160,000 distinct CDR3 sequences, roughly two thirds occurring once; the ten biggest clones make up 45% to 60%. Sample: sorted CD4+, CD8+, or CD8+CD57+ T cells (not recorded which) from PBMCs. All receptors come from a human donor with aplastic anemia. Each CDR3 is given with its conserved first and last residue. The order of the fields is V gene, CDR3 length, D gene, J gene, clone size, CDR3 protein, CDR3 DNA. A D gene is named only where the DNA matches it firmly. Clone size is stated in some rows and not others, as once, few, many or a class when expanded.

TRBV7-3	15	TRBD2	TRBJ2-1	-	CASSTGLAQYNEQFF	TGTGCCAGCAGCACAGGACTAGCCCAATACAATGAGCAGTTCTTC
TRBV9	15	-	TRBJ1-2	once	CASSYSGTPIYGYTF	TGTGCCAGCAGTTACTCCGGGACACCCATCTATGGCTACACCTTC
TRBV29-1	14	-	TRBJ1-2	-	CSVDNVGLSYGYTF	TGCAGCGTTGATAACGTAGGACTAAGCTATGGCTACACCTTC
TRBV6-4	13	-	TRBJ1-4	few	CASSDKSSGKLFF	TGTGCCAGCAGTGACAAATCCTCTGGGAAACTGTTTTTT
TRBV15	16	TRBD1	TRBJ1-1	-	CATSRVSGTGGTEAFF	TGTGCCACCAGCAGAGTAAGTGGGACAGGGGGCACTGAAGCTTTCTTT
TRBV9	12	-	TRBJ2-5	-	CASSVEGETQYF	TGTGCCAGCAGCGTAGAGGGGGAGACCCAGTACTTC
TRBV15	16	TRBD1	TRBJ2-1	-	CATSRVRQGVNNEQFF	TGTGCCACCAGCAGAGTGCGACAGGGGGTTAACAATGAGCAGTTCTTC
TRBV29-1	14	-	TRBJ2-5	-	CSVEDSIPEETQYF	TGCAGCGTTGAGGACTCCATACCCGAAGAGACCCAGTACTTC
TRBV10-3	12	-	TRBJ2-3	few	CAIKTSTDTQYF	TGTGCCATCAAGACTAGCACAGATACGCAGTATTTT
TRBV19	13	TRBD1	TRBJ1-2	few	CASSTGQIYGYTF	TGTGCCAGTAGCACGGGACAGATATATGGCTACACCTTC
TRBV25-1	13	-	TRBJ1-1	-	CASSGGGAAEAFF	TGTGCCAGCAGCGGGGGGGGGGCAGCTGAAGCTTTCTTT
TRBV20-1	15	-	TRBJ2-3	-	CSAPPRTPSTDTQYF	TGCAGTGCTCCCCCCCGGACTCCTAGCACAGATACGCAGTATTTT
TRBV5-1	13	-	TRBJ2-7	-	CASSFGGGYEQYF	TGCGCCAGCAGCTTCGGAGGGGGCTACGAGCAGTACTTC
TRBV7-2	16	-	TRBJ1-1	-	CASSLDGGMMDTEAFF	TGTGCCAGCAGCTTAGATGGTGGGATGATGGACACTGAAGCTTTCTTT
TRBV6-4	17	-	TRBJ2-1	-	CASSVETDFYSYNEQFF	TGTGCCAGCAGTGTCGAGACAGACTTTTATTCCTACAATGAGCAGTTCTTC
TRBV15	14	-	TRBJ2-7	-	CATSREQDPGEQYF	TGTGCCACCAGCAGAGAGCAGGATCCGGGCGAGCAGTACTTC
TRBV15	15	-	TRBJ2-7	-	CATSKASGTFAEQYF	TGTGCCACCAGTAAGGCTTCGGGGACCTTTGCCGAGCAGTACTTC
TRBV7-8	15	TRBD1	TRBJ2-7	-	CASSYDVRGLSEQYF	TGTGCCAGCAGTTACGATGTCAGGGGGTTAAGCGAGCAGTACTTC